The TCR beta chain described here comes from a study of vaccination and CD4 T cells after COVID-19. Background on the study: Samples were taken after vaccination, a median of roughly 70 days after dose two, with a range of 14 to 241.

Cultured CD4+ T-cell DNA underwent Oncomine TCR Beta short-read sequencing. TCRdb re-derived calls from the PCR reads in MiXCR, one entry per CDR3 protein. Of tens of thousands of distinct CDR3 sequences in the sample, 40% to 45% are singletons; the top ten hold about 5.2%. In regard to this clonotype: Its antigen is undetermined.

The time point is: late sampling 161 to 241 days after vaccination in three convalescent patients. Treatment described: roughly 11-day PBMC culture with coronavirus spike peptide pools or control peptides (ViraFEST assay). Days 3 and 7 saw half the medium replaced with fresh IL-2 medium. This CDR3 contains 15 residues. The chain combines TRBV21-1 with TRBJ2-7; TRBD1, the table's D call, lacks a check against the DNA. TRBV21-1 is classified as a pseudogene. The TCR comes from a human donor who had recovered from COVID-19. This material consisted of CD4+ T cells from blood, cultured in vitro, taken about 7 months after SARS-CoV-2 vaccination. The CDR3 spells CASSKGRTLAPEQYF. The CDR3 DNA is TGTGCCAGCAGCAAGGGACGAACACTGGCCCCAGAGCAGTACTTC.